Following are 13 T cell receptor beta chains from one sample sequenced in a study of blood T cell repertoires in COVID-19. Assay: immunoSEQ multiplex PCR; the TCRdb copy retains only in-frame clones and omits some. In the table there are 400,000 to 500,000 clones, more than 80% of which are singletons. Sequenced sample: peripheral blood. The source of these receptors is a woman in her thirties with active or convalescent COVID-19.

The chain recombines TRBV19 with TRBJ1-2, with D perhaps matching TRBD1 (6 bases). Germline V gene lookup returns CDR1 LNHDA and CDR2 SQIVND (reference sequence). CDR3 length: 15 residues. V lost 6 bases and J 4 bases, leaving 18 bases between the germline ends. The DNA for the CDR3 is TGTGCCAGTAGAGATTCCCAGGGGAGTGCCTATGGCTACACCTTC. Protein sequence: CASRDSQGSAYGYTF.

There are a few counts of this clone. The CDR3 bases are TGTGCCAGTAGTATAGGACCGGGAAGCAATCAGCCCCAGCATTTT. This codes for CASSIGPGSNQPQHF. The chain couples TRBV19 to TRBJ1-5; D is ambiguous. CDR1 is LNHDA and CDR2 is SQIVND in the germline V gene (reference sequence). This CDR3 has 15 residues. Trimming stripped 1 base from V and 1 base from J, with 8 bases between.

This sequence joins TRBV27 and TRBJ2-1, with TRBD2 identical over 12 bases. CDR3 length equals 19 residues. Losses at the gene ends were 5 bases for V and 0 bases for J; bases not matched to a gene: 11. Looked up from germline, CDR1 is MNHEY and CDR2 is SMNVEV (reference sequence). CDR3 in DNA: TGTGCCAGCAGTAGCACTAGCGGGGGGCTCTCGAACTCCTACAATGAGCAGTTCTTC. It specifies CASSSTSGGLSNSYNEQFF.

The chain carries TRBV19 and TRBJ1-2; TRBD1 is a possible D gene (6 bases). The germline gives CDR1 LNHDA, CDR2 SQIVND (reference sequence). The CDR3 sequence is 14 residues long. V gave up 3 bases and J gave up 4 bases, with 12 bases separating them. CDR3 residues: CASSIQGLSYGYTF. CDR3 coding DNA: TGTGCCAGTAGTATTCAGGGGTTGAGCTATGGCTACACCTTC.

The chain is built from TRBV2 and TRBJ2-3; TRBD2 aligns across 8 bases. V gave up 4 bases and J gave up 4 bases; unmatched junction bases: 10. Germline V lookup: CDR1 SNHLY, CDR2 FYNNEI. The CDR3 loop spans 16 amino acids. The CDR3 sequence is CASSAARGGLADTQYF. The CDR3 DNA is TGTGCCAGCAGTGCCGCACGGGGGGGGCTCGCAGATACGCAGTATTTT.

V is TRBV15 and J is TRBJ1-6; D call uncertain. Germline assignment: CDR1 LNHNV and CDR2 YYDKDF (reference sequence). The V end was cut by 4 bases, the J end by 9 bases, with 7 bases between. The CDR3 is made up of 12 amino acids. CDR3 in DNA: TGTGCCACCAGCACTCTCGGTTCACCCCTCCACTTT. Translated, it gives CATSTLGSPLHF.

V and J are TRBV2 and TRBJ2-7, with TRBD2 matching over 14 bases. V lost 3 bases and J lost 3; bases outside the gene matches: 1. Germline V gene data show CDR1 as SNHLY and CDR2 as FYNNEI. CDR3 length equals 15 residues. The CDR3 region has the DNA TGTGCCAGCAGTGACGGGACTAGCGGGGGCTACGAGCAGTACTTC. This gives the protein CASSDGTSGGYEQYF.

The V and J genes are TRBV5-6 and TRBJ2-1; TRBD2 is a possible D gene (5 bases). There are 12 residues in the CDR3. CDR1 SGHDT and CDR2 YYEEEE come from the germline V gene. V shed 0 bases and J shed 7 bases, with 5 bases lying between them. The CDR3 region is CASSLGGNEQFF. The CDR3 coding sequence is TGTGCCAGCAGCTTGGGAGGGAATGAGCAGTTCTTC.

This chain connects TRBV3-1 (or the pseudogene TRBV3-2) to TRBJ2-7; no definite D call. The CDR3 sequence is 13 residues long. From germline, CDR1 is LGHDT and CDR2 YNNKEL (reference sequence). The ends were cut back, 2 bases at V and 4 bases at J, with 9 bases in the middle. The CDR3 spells CASSQLLSYEQYF. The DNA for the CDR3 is TGTGCCAGCAGCCAATTACTCTCTTACGAGCAGTACTTC.

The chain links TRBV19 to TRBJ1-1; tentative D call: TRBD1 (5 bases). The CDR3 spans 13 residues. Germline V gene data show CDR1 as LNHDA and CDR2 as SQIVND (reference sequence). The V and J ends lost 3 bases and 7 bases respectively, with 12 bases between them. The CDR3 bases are TGTGCCAGTAGTATTGGGGGGTCTGGTGAAGCTTTCTTT. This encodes CASSIGGSGEAFF.

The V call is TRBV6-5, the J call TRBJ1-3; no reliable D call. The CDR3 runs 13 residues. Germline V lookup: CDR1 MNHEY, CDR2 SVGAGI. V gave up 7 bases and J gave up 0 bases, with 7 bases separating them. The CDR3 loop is CASTTISGNTIYF. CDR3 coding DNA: TGTGCCAGCACCACAATCTCTGGAAACACCATATATTTT.

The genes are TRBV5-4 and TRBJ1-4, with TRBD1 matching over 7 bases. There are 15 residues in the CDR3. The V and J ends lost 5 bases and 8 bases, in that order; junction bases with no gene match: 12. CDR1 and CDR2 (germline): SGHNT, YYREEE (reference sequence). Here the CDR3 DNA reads TGTGCCAGCAGTCGGCGTGACAGGGAAAACGAAAAACTGTTTTTT. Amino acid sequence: CASSRRDRENEKLFF.

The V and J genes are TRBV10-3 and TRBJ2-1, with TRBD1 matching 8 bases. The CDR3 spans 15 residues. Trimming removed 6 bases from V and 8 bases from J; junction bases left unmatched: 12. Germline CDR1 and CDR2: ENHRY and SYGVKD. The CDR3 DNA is TGTGCCATCAGGGACGGACAGGGTAGAGCTGATGAGCAGTTCTTC. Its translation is CAIRDGQGRADEQFF.